These 12 T cell receptor beta chains share one sample of origin, sequenced in a study of T cells in Graves' hyperthyroidism and ophthalmopathy. There were TCR beta CDR3 regions amplified from RNA transcripts. The HTBI primer set served for first-round RT-PCR of the TCR CDR3. TCRdb re-called the multiplex PCR reads with MiXCR, one entry per CDR3 protein. The table includes under 300,000 distinct CDR3 sequences, around a quarter detected once. The sample taken for sequencing was blood. Every receptor here comes from a man aged 35 to 55 with Graves' hyperthyroidism that later progressed to Graves' ophthalmopathy.

The sample holds many counts of this clonotype. This chain joins TRBV7-3 and TRBJ1-1, with D possibly being TRBD1 (6 bases). This CDR3 is 15 amino acids long. V lost 2 bases and J lost 3, with 13 bases in between. Germline CDR1 reads SGHTA; CDR2 reads FQGTGA. CDR3 coding DNA: TGTGCCAGCAGCTTAGGGGGCGTAGGGGACACTGAAGCTTTCTTT. Translation: CASSLGGVGDTEAFF.

At least ten counts were recorded for this clonotype. J is TRBJ1-1 and V is TRBV19; tentative D call: TRBD1 (5 bases). V lost 6 bases, J lost 1 base, and 9 bases lay in between. The CDR3 sequence is 13 residues long. From germline, CDR1 is LNHDA and CDR2 SQIVND (reference sequence). This chain's CDR3 is CASSDTGNTEAFF. The CDR3 coding sequence is TGTGCCAGTAGCGATACAGGGAACACTGAAGCTTTCTTT. Full variable domain (missing parts from reference TRBV19 and TRBJ1-1): DGGITQSPKYLFRKEGQNVTLSCEQNLNHDAMYWYRQDPGQGLRLIYYSQIVNDFQKGDIAEGYSVSREKKESFPLTVTSAQKNPTAFYLCASSDTGNTEAFFGQGTRLTVV.

This clonotype was detected many times. This sequence joins TRBV24-1 and TRBJ2-2; D gene unclear. Deletions cut 2 bases from V and 4 bases from J, with 4 bases between. CDR1 KGHDR and CDR2 SFDVKD come from the germline V gene. This CDR3 is built from 13 residues. CDR3 protein: CATSDSGTGELFF. CDR3 DNA sequence: TGTGCCACCAGTGATTCGGGCACCGGGGAGCTGTTTTTT.

This clonotype was picked up many times. The chain is built from TRBV6-1 and TRBJ1-5; TRBD1 aligns across 7 bases. V trimming: 6 bases; J trimming: 1 base; junction bases outside the gene matches: 6. The CDR3 covers 15 residues. Germline V gives CDR1 MNHNS, CDR2 SASEGT. The CDR3 bases are TGTGCCAGCAGGACAGGGAGGAGGAGCAATCAGCCCCAGCATTTT. This codes for CASRTGRRSNQPQHF.

The chain uses TRBV4-3 and TRBJ2-7, with 12 bases fitting TRBD2. The CDR3 extends over 18 amino acids. Trimming removed 1 base from V and 4 bases from J; junction bases left unmatched: 11. Germline values: CDR1 LGHNA, CDR2 YSLEER. For the CDR3, the DNA is TGCGCCAGCAGCCAAGCAGGAGGACTAGCGGGGCATGGGTACGAGCAGTACTTC. Its translation: CASSQAGGLAGHGYEQYF.

This chain uses TRBV6-8 with TRBJ1-5; possible D gene TRBD1, 5 bases. The ends were cut back, 2 bases at V and 4 bases at J, with 12 bases in the middle. Per the germline V gene, CDR1 is MNHGY and CDR2 is SAAAGT. The CDR3 runs 15 residues. CDR3 protein: CASSYLPGLNQPQHF. The DNA of the CDR3 is TGTGCCAGCAGTTACCTTCCGGGACTTAATCAGCCCCAGCATTTT.

This clonotype showed up many times. The chain recombines TRBV19 with TRBJ1-5, with no clear D. Germline lookup yields CDR1 LNHDA and CDR2 SQIVND (reference sequence). Trimming removed 1 base at V and 6 bases at J, with 19 bases between. This CDR3 is 17 amino acids long. The chain's CDR3 is CASSIVPVWIAGQPQHF. CDR3 bases: TGTGCCAGTAGTATAGTCCCGGTTTGGATCGCAGGTCAGCCCCAGCATTTT.

This clonotype was seen ten or more times. The rearrangement joins TRBV7-9 to TRBJ2-7, with D possibly TRBD2 on 5 matching bases. Trimming pared 4 bases from V and 2 bases from J, leaving 12 bases between. CDR1 and CDR2 (germline): SEHNR, FQNEAQ (reference sequence). This CDR3 is 14 amino acids long. The CDR3 coding sequence is TGTGCCAGCAGCTCCGCCCGGGGAACCTACGAGCAGTACTTC. Encoded protein: CASSSARGTYEQYF.

This rearrangement joins TRBV12-3 or TRBV12-4 to TRBJ2-5; D might be TRBD2 (5 bases). There are 12 residues in the CDR3. Deletions cut 5 bases from V and 3 bases from J, with 7 bases between. The CDR3 reads CASSGLEETQYF. The CDR3 coding sequence is TGTGCCAGCAGTGGACTGGAAGAGACCCAGTACTTC.

This clonotype has at least ten counts. V usage is TRBV2 and J usage is TRBJ1-1; tentative D call: TRBD1 (6 bases). Germline values: CDR1 SNHLY, CDR2 FYNNEI. Trimming took off 6 bases at V and 2 bases at J, with 10 bases between the two ends. The CDR3 spans 13 residues. The CDR3 here is CASRRDTNTEAFF. The CDR3 DNA is TGTGCCAGCAGGCGGGACACAAACACTGAAGCTTTCTTT.

This clonotype was seen repeatedly, ten times or more. CDR3 nucleotide sequence: TGTGCCAGCAGCTTGACAGGGTCGGGGGAGCTGTTTTTT. This encodes CASSLTGSGELFF. The V call is TRBV2, the J call TRBJ2-2, with TRBD1 matching 7 bases. The length of the CDR3 is 13 residues. The trim removed 6 bases at V and 8 bases at J, leaving 6 bases unmatched. Per the germline V gene, CDR1 is SNHLY and CDR2 is FYNNEI.

At least ten counts were recorded for this clonotype. This chain links TRBV30 with TRBJ1-1, with 7 bases matching TRBD1. The CDR3 consists of 11 residues. Germline V gives CDR1 GTSNPN, CDR2 SVGIG (reference sequence). V was pared by 5 bases and J by 9 bases, with 6 bases of the junction left unmatched. The CDR3 reads CAWDGDRKAFF. CDR3 in DNA: TGTGCCTGGGATGGGGACAGAAAAGCTTTCTTT. The entire variable domain, with the rest obtained from reference TRBV30 and TRBJ1-1, is as follows: SQTIHQWPATLVQPVGSPLSLECTVEGTSNPNLYWYRQAAGRGLQLLFYSVGIGQISSEVPQNLSASRPQDRQFILSSKKLLLSDSGFYLCAWDGDRKAFFGQGTRLTVV.